This record concerns one TCR beta chain sequence. Its target is unknown. The data were obtained in a study of response to subunit inactivated influenza vaccine. Notes on the study in general: The authors put forward the suggestion that each seasonal influenza vaccination may bring in only a limited number of new T cells.

TCRdb ran MiXCR on the RT-PCR reads and lists one entry per CDR3 protein. The table includes 290,000 or so distinct CDR3 sequences, around 20% detected once. The CDR3 runs to 13 residues. V lost 8 bases to trimming and J lost 5 bases, with 14 bases between them. The starting material was PBMCs from blood, obtained around 22 months after vaccination. The chain has TRBV12-3 or TRBV12-4 and TRBJ2-3; no definite D call. The TCR was taken from a man aged 50-75 years who received an inactivated influenza vaccine. This chain's CDR3 is CASVDPIVDTQYF. The CDR3 DNA reads TGTGCCAGCGTGGACCCCATCGTAGATACGCAGTATTTT.